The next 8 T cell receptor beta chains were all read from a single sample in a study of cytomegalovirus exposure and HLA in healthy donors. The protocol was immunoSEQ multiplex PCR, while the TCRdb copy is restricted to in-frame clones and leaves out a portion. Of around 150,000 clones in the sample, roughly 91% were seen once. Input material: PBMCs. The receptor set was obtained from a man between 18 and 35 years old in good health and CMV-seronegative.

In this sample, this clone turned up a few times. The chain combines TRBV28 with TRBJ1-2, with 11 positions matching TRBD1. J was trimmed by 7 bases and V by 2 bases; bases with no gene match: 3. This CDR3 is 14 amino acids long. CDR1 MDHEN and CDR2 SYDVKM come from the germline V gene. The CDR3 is CASSLRTGGGGYTF. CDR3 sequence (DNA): TGTGCCAGCAGTTTAAGGACAGGGGGCGGTGGCTACACCTTC.

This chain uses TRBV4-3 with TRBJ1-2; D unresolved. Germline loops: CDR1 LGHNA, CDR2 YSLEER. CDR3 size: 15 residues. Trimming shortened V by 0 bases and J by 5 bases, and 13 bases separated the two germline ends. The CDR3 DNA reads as TGCGCCAGCAGCCAAGATCTGGGCGAGCCTTATGGCTACACCTTC. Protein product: CASSQDLGEPYGYTF.

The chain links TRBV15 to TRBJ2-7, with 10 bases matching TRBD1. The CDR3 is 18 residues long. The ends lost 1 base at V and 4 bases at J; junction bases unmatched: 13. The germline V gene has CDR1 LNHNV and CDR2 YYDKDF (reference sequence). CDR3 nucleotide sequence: TGTGCCACCAGCAGAGGGAAGATTAGGGGGACAGGGGTTTACGAGCAGTACTTC. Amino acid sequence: CATSRGKIRGTGVYEQYF.

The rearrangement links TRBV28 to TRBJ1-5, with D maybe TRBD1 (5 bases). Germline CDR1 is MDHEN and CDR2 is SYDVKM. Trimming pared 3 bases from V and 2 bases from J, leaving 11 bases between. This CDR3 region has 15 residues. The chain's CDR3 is CASSFLQGGNQPQHF. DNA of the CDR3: TGTGCCAGCAGTTTCCTCCAGGGCGGCAATCAGCCCCAGCATTTT. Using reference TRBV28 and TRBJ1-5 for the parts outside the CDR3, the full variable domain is DVKVTQSSRYLVKRTGEKVFLECVQDMDHENMFWYRQDPGLGLRLIYFSYDVKMKEKGDIPEGYSVSREKKERFSLILESASTNQTSMYLCASSFLQGGNQPQHFGDGTRLSIL.

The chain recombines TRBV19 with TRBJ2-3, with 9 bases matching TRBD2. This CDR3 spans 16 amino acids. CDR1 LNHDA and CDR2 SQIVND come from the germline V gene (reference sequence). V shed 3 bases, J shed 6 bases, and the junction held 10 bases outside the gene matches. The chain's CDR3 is CASSMDPRGGPDTQYF. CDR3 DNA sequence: TGTGCCAGTAGTATGGATCCGCGGGGGGGCCCCGATACGCAGTATTTT.

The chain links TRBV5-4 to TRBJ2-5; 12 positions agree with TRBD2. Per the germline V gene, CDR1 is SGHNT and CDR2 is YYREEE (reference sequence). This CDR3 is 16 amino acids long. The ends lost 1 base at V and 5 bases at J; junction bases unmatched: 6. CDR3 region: CASSLPLAGGSETQYF. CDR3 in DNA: TGTGCCAGCAGCTTGCCGCTAGCGGGAGGGTCGGAGACCCAGTACTTC.

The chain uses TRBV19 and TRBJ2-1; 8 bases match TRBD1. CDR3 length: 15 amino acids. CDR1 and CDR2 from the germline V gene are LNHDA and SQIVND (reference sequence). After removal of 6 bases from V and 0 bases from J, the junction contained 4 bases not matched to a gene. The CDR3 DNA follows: TGTGCCAGTAGGACAACAGGGGGCTCCTACAATGAGCAGTTCTTC. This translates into CASRTTGGSYNEQFF. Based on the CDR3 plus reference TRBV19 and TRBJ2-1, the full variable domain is DGGITQSPKYLFRKEGQNVTLSCEQNLNHDAMYWYRQDPGQGLRLIYYSQIVNDFQKGDIAEGYSVSREKKESFPLTVTSAQKNPTAFYLCASRTTGGSYNEQFFGPGTRLTVL.

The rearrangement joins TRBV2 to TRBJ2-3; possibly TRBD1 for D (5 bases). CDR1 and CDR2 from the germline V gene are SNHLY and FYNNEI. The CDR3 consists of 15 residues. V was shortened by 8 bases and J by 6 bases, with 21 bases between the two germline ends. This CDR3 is CASEMGQTHRDTQYF. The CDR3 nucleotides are TGTGCCAGCGAAATGGGGCAGACGCATCGGGATACGCAGTATTTT. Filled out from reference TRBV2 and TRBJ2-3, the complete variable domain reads EPEVTQTPSHQVTQMGQEVILRCVPISNHLYFYWYRQILGQKVEFLVSFYNNEISEKSEIFDDQFSVERPDGSNFTLKIRSTKLEDSAMYFCASEMGQTHRDTQYFGPGTRLTVL.